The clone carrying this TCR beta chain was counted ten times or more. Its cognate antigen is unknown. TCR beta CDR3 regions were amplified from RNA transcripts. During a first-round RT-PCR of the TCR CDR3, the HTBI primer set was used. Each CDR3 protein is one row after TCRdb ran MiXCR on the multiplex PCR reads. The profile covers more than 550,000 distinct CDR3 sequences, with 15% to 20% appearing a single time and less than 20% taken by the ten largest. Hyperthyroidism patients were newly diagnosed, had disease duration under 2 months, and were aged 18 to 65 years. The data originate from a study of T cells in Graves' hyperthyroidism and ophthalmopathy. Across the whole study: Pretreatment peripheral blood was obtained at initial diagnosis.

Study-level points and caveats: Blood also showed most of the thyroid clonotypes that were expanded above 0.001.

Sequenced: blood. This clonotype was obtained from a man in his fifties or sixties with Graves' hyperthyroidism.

The CDR3 sequence: CAWSSWTSGDNEQFF. As DNA, the CDR3 is TGTGCCTGGAGTTCATGGACTAGCGGCGACAATGAGCAGTTCTTC. The J gene is TRBJ2-1, the V gene TRBV30, with 10 bases lining up with TRBD2. V gave up 2 bases and J gave up 5 bases; unmatched junction bases: 6. Germline V gene lookup returns CDR1 GTSNPN and CDR2 SVGIG (reference sequence). This CDR3 comprises 15 residues.